The 15 T cell receptor beta chains below all came from one sample that was sequenced in a study of control samples from healthy donors and cancer patients. Generated by immunoSEQ multiplex PCR, the TCRdb table keeps only in-frame clones and is missing some. Of around 19,000 clones listed, about 85% were seen once; the top ten hold about 31%. The sample consisted of PBMCs. Every receptor here comes from a woman between 70 and 85 years old with lung cancer.

The CDR3 DNA reads as TGTGCCAGCAGCGCTAGACTAGCGGGAAGTTACAATGAGCAGTTCTTC. As protein: CASSARLAGSYNEQFF. V usage is TRBV11-3 and J usage is TRBJ2-1; 11 positions agree with TRBD2. From germline, CDR1 is SGHNT and CDR2 YENEEA. The length of the CDR3 is 16 residues. V shed 5 bases and J 4 bases; nucleotides not matched to a gene: 7.

V usage is TRBV19 and J usage is TRBJ1-1; no reliable D call. Germline loops: CDR1 LNHDA, CDR2 SQIVND (reference sequence). Between the trimmed V and J ends, which lost 0 bases and 1 base, there was a span of 9 bases. This CDR3 region has 15 residues. CDR3 bases: TGTGCCAGTAGTATAGAACCAACGACGAACACTGAAGCTTTCTTT. Translated, it gives CASSIEPTTNTEAFF.

The chain joins TRBV7-2 to TRBJ1-1; 7 bases are a match to TRBD1. Germline V gene sequence: CDR1 SGHTA, CDR2 FQGNSA. J gave up 3 bases and V 5 bases, and 9 bases lay outside the gene matches. The CDR3 covers 15 residues. The CDR3 loop is CASSRDRTGDTEAFF. The CDR3 DNA reads as TGTGCCAGCAGCAGAGACAGGACAGGCGACACTGAAGCTTTCTTT.

The gene calls are TRBV10-2 and TRBJ2-1; 8 bases align to TRBD2. The germline V gene encodes CDR1 WSHSY and CDR2 SAAADI. The CDR3 runs to 11 residues. V shed 3 bases, J shed 15 bases, and the junction held 4 bases outside the gene matches. The CDR3 protein is CASSDGTRPFF. CDR3 sequence (DNA): TGCGCCAGCAGTGATGGGACTAGACCGTTCTTC.

The CDR3 DNA follows: TGTGCCAGCAGCGGCAATAATAATCAGCCCCAGCATTTT. It specifies CASSGNNNQPQHF. The chain links TRBV2 to TRBJ1-5, with no clear D. CDR1 is SNHLY, CDR2 FYNNEI, per germline. CDR3 size: 13 residues. The V end lost 6 bases, the J end lost 4 bases, and 10 bases lay between the germline ends.

This clone was observed a single time. The genes are TRBV11-3 and TRBJ2-2; perhaps TRBD1 as D (6 bases). The V gene's germline CDR1 is SGHNT and CDR2 YENEEA. The CDR3 consists of 17 residues. V was shortened by 4 bases and J by 6 bases, with 21 bases between the two germline ends. The CDR3 DNA is TGTGCCAGCAGCTCGTTGACTTGGGGGCTAGGGGCCGGGGAGCTGTTTTTT. As protein: CASSSLTWGLGAGELFF.

CDR3 in DNA: TGCAGTGCTCGTGGACAGATGTCTGGAAACACCATATATTTT. Protein sequence: CSARGQMSGNTIYF. The rearrangement joins TRBV20-1 to TRBJ1-3, with D perhaps TRBD1 (6 bases). The CDR3 is 14 residues long. Deletions cut 5 bases from V and 1 base from J, with 12 bases between. CDR1 and CDR2 (germline): DFQATT, SNEGSKA (reference sequence).

The chain couples TRBV29-1 to TRBJ1-1; D unresolved. CDR3 length: 14 amino acids. Trimming shortened V by 6 bases and J by 5 bases, and 19 bases separated the two germline ends. From germline, CDR1 is SQVTM and CDR2 ANQGSEA. CDR3 region: CSVRFGLVGTEAFF. In DNA form, the CDR3 reads TGCAGCGTCCGTTTCGGACTGGTGGGGACTGAAGCTTTCTTT.

In this sample, this clone is hyperexpanded (1% or more). This chain joins TRBV6-5 and TRBJ2-1; D is ambiguous. CDR3 size: 10 residues. Per germline, CDR1 MNHEY and CDR2 SVGAGI. Trimming stripped 10 bases from V and 3 bases from J, with 4 bases between. CDR3 loop: CATYYNEQFF. CDR3 nucleotide sequence: TGTGCCACTTACTACAATGAGCAGTTCTTC.

This clone showed up just once. V gene TRBV6-5 combines with J gene TRBJ1-1; D uncertain. This CDR3 is 14 amino acids long. The V end lost 7 bases, the J end lost 0 bases, and 12 bases lay between the germline ends. Germline-derived CDR1 and CDR2 are MNHEY and SVGAGI. The CDR3 loop reads CASTQRDLNTEAFF. The DNA of the CDR3 is TGTGCCAGCACACAGAGGGATCTGAACACTGAAGCTTTCTTT.

This clone was observed once. The gene calls are TRBV7-6 and TRBJ2-7, with 8 nucleotides matching TRBD2. The V gene's germline CDR1 is SGHVS and CDR2 FNYEAQ. The junction had 10 bases not matched to a gene; V was cut back by 5 bases and J by 4 bases. This CDR3 has 15 residues. The CDR3 DNA follows: TGTGCCAGCAGCCGGGGGACTAGTGGAGGATACGAGCAGTACTTC. Its translation is CASSRGTSGGYEQYF.

V gene TRBV7-9 combines with J gene TRBJ2-5; TRBD1 matches at 8 bases. V lost 11 bases, J lost 5 bases, and 10 bases stayed unmatched. The CDR3 extends over 13 amino acids. Germline lookup yields CDR1 SEHNR and CDR2 FQNEAQ (reference sequence). The CDR3 nucleotides are TGTGCCGGTTCAGGGGGCAAAGTGGAGACCCAGTACTTC. Translating gives CAGSGGKVETQYF.

This chain links TRBV25-1 with TRBJ2-5, with 7 bases lining up with TRBD2. Losses at the gene ends were 1 base for V and 5 bases for J; bases not matched to a gene: 7. Per germline, CDR1 MGHDK and CDR2 SYGVNS. There are 15 residues in the CDR3. CDR3 nucleotide sequence: TGTGCCAGCAGTGAATTGGGGGAGGGCCTTGAGACCCAGTACTTC. Translating it yields CASSELGEGLETQYF.

The CDR3 spells CASSYGHLNTEAFF. The CDR3 DNA reads TGTGCCAGCAGTTACGGACACCTGAACACTGAAGCTTTCTTT. The V and J genes are TRBV6-5 and TRBJ1-1, with TRBD1 as a possible D gene (5 bases). Trimming pared 2 bases from V and 0 bases from J, leaving 7 bases between. The germline gives CDR1 MNHEY, CDR2 SVGAGI. This CDR3 contains 14 residues.

The chain carries TRBV30 and TRBJ2-7; 12 nucleotides line up with TRBD1. Germline CDR1 is GTSNPN and CDR2 is SVGIG (reference sequence). This CDR3 contains 15 residues. Trimming at V came to 0 bases and at J to 6 bases, leaving 6 bases not matched to a gene. CDR3 region: CAWSVRDRGLGEQYF. The CDR3 DNA sequence: TGTGCCTGGAGTGTACGGGACAGGGGGCTTGGCGAGCAGTACTTC.